Below, 9 T cell receptor beta chains from the same sample are listed, as sequenced in a study of identical twins. From the 5' RACE reads, TCRdb called clonotypes with MiXCR, one entry per CDR3 protein. The sample consists of about 430,000 distinct CDR3 sequences, approximately 17% of them appearing once. The sequenced sample consisted of naive T cells sorted from blood. The receptors were sampled from a man in his forties or fifties in good health.

This clonotype was seen a handful of times. The genes are TRBV27 and TRBJ2-7, with D unclear. The CDR3 spans 13 residues. V lost 4 bases and J lost 3, with 10 bases in between. Per the germline V gene, CDR1 is MNHEY and CDR2 is SMNVEV (reference sequence). The CDR3 region is CASSWQDGYEQYF. CDR3 DNA: TGTGCCAGCAGTTGGCAGGACGGCTACGAGCAGTACTTC.

This clonotype came up many times. The chain carries TRBV15 and TRBJ2-5; TRBD2 matches at 14 bases. Trimming removed 9 bases from V and 10 bases from J; junction bases left unmatched: 10. CDR1 LNHNV and CDR2 YYDKDF come from the germline V gene (reference sequence). CDR3 length: 14 amino acids. CDR3 amino acids: CATRGLAGVGDQYF. The CDR3 DNA sequence: TGTGCCACGCGGGGACTAGCGGGAGTGGGAGACCAGTACTTC.

The chain links TRBV27 to TRBJ1-4; D is ambiguous. The germline gives CDR1 MNHEY, CDR2 SMNVEV (reference sequence). The CDR3 sequence is 16 residues long. The V end was cut by 2 bases, the J end by 4 bases, with 14 bases between. The chain's CDR3 is CASSLPKPQSNEKLFF. Here the CDR3 DNA reads TGTGCCAGCAGTTTACCGAAACCTCAGAGTAATGAAAAACTGTTTTTT.

This clonotype was counted between two and nine times. The genes are TRBV15 and TRBJ2-6, with D uncertain. Germline lookup yields CDR1 LNHNV and CDR2 YYDKDF (reference sequence). The V end lost 3 bases, the J end lost 0 bases, and 12 bases lay between the germline ends. The CDR3 sequence is 17 residues long. Here the CDR3 DNA reads TGTGCCACCAGCAGCCGGACGGGTATCTCTGGGGCCAACGTCCTGACTTTC. This codes for CATSSRTGISGANVLTF.

The chain links TRBV4-1 to TRBJ2-1, with D possibly being TRBD1 or TRBD2 (5 bases each). Germline V gives CDR1 MGHRA, CDR2 YSYEKL. The CDR3 is 14 residues long. The V end was cut by 1 base, the J end by 6 bases, with 10 bases between. Written as DNA, the CDR3 is TGCGCCAGCAGCCAAGTCCGGGGACGCAATGAGCAGTTCTTC. Translating gives CASSQVRGRNEQFF.

Here the CDR3 DNA reads TGTGCCAGCAGCTTAGTCGCAGGGGACAACACCGGGGAGCTGTTTTTT. Translation gives CASSLVAGDNTGELFF. V usage is TRBV7-2 and J usage is TRBJ2-2; a weak D match, TRBD1 (6 bases). The germline gives CDR1 SGHTA, CDR2 FQGNSA. The CDR3 is 16 residues long. V shed 1 base and J shed 2 bases, with 11 bases lying between them. Looking up the rest from reference TRBV7-2 and TRBJ2-2 gives the full variable domain: GAGVSQSPSNKVTEKGKDVELRCDPISGHTALYWYRQSLGQGLEFLIYFQGNSAPDKSGLPSDRFSAERTGGSVSTLTIQRTQQEDSAVYLCASSLVAGDNTGELFFGEGSRLTVL.

This clonotype was recorded many times. The rearrangement uses TRBV12-3 or TRBV12-4 and TRBJ2-3; unclear D gene. Trimming pared 5 bases from V and 1 base from J, leaving 10 bases between. The CDR3 is 14 residues long. In DNA form, the CDR3 reads TGTGCCAGCAGTCTCCCTGGGGGCACAGATACGCAGTATTTT. It codes for CASSLPGGTDTQYF.

This clonotype was observed a handful of times. V usage is TRBV20-1 and J usage is TRBJ2-7, with a possible D match to TRBD1 (6 bases). This CDR3 region has 15 residues. CDR1 is DFQATT and CDR2 is SNEGSKA in the germline V gene (reference sequence). V was cut by 2 bases and J by 5 bases, with 19 bases left in between. The CDR3 sequence is CSARWGLGSVDEQYF. DNA for the CDR3: TGCAGTGCTAGATGGGGGCTAGGGAGTGTCGACGAGCAGTACTTC.

The count of this clonotype is one. The chain employs TRBV7-9 and TRBJ2-1; 9 nucleotides align to TRBD1. The V gene's germline CDR1 is SEHNR and CDR2 FQNEAQ (reference sequence). The CDR3 covers 13 residues. Germline trimming cut 7 bases from V and 6 bases from J; bases unmatched to any gene: 4. The chain's CDR3 is CASTRTGVNEQFF. CDR3 DNA sequence: TGTGCCAGCACCAGGACAGGGGTCAATGAGCAGTTCTTC.